The TCR beta chain under discussion was sequenced for a study of blood T cell repertoires in COVID-19. Study-wide background: PBMCs, B-cell-depleted T cells, or T cells provided the cDNA or gDNA that made up the material.

The CDR3 is 15 amino acids. V trimming: 3 bases; J trimming: 3 bases; junction bases outside the gene matches: 7. CDR1 is DFQATT, CDR2 SNEGSKA, per germline (reference sequence). In the original workflow: Reference gene primer amplification in the assay estimated nucleated cell counts. Some clones are missing from TCRdb's copy, which holds only in-frame ones; the method was immunoSEQ multiplex PCR. V and J calls and clone size come straight from that table; D and trimming were deduced from the DNA. The sample consists of 80,000 to 95,000 clones, approximately 85% of them appearing once. The sequencing input was peripheral blood. This receptor was obtained from a human donor in a cohort sampled during active COVID-19. The rearrangement uses TRBV20-1 and TRBJ2-3; 9 nucleotides match TRBD2. The CDR3 region is CSASSASGTTDTQYF. The CDR3 region has the DNA TGCAGTGCTAGTAGCGCTAGCGGGACGACAGATACGCAGTATTTT.